This TCR beta chain was sequenced in a study of shared clonotypes between healthy human individuals. On the study more broadly: The study used three CD4 naive, three CD4 memory, two CD8 naive and one CD8 memory plate per donor.

As processed by the authors: Junction-only sequences without quality scores came from ImmunoSEQ, so filtering differed. The repertoire was sequenced with immunoSEQ multiplex PCR; TCRdb's copy has only in-frame clones and lacks some. For V, J and clone size, that table is used; D and trimming come from the DNA. The data hold approximately 740,000 clones, with around 72% observed a single time. CD4+ cells yielded CD45RA+ naive and CD45RA-negative memory subsets. From germline, CDR1 is SGHRS and CDR2 YFSETQ. The CDR3 is 14 amino acids. The ends were cut back, 0 bases at V and 4 bases at J, with 9 bases in the middle. This clone was observed once.

This receptor was taken from a woman in her twenties or thirties in good health. The chain employs TRBV5-1 and TRBJ2-3; maybe TRBD2 (6 bases). The material sequenced was memory CD4+ T cells sorted from blood. Subset noted: CD45RA-negative fraction. CDR3 protein: CASSLGEVSDTQYF. Here the CDR3 DNA reads TGCGCCAGCAGCTTGGGGGAGGTGTCAGATACGCAGTATTTT.